This entry describes one T cell receptor (beta chain). What it recognizes is unknown. This entry is derived from a study of cytomegalovirus exposure and HLA in healthy donors. Study details: Of all 400 or so donors who were genotyped, roughly 83% belonged to the Caucasian-associated ancestry cluster. Findings and limits, study-wide: Some V segments (TRBV6-2 and TRBV6-3 among them) were excluded as indistinguishable.

PCR was performed using 60 Vbeta and 13 Jbeta primers. Some clones are missing from TCRdb's copy, which holds only in-frame ones; the method was immunoSEQ multiplex PCR. In the table there are over 150,000 clones, roughly 89% of which are singletons. The CDR3 length is 11 residues. Trimming stripped 5 bases from V and 5 bases from J, with 6 bases between. CDR1 and CDR2 (germline): SNHLY, FYNNEI. Specimen: PBMCs. The chain is built from TRBV2 and TRBJ2-5; no definite D call. This TCR came from a woman aged 25 to 45 in good health and CMV-seronegative. CDR3 sequence (DNA): TGTGCCAGCAGTTTACGGGAGACCCAGTACTTC. Protein: CASSLRETQYF.